The 4 T cell receptor beta chains in this list originate from one sample, sequenced in a study of OX40 agonist ivuxolimab in advanced cancers. Libraries were prepared by immunoSEQ multiplex PCR; TCRdb keeps only in-frame clonotypes and omits some of them. The repertoire holds over 50,000 clones, with more than 80% as singletons. Sequenced here: CD4+ or CD8+ T cells sorted from blood, sampled in a trial of the OX40 agonist ivuxolimab. These receptors all come from an adult with an advanced solid tumor such as melanoma, head and neck, liver or kidney cancer.

This clone was detected once. The J gene is TRBJ1-6, the V gene TRBV5-5; 11 positions agree with TRBD1. Germline V gene sequence: CDR1 SGHKS, CDR2 YYEKEE (reference sequence). The V and J ends lost 3 bases and 5 bases, in that order; junction bases with no gene match: 4. The CDR3 sequence is 16 residues long. CDR3 DNA sequence: TGTGCCAGCAGCTCTCGGACAGGGGGCGATAATTCACCCCTCCACTTT. Translated, it gives CASSSRTGGDNSPLHF.

This chain connects TRBV20-1 to TRBJ2-7; D gene uncertain. Germline V lookup: CDR1 DFQATT, CDR2 SNEGSKA (reference sequence). Trimming pared 0 bases from V and 6 bases from J, leaving 6 bases between. This CDR3 is built from 11 residues. The CDR3 loop reads CSARDRTEQYF. CDR3 in DNA: TGCAGTGCTAGAGATAGAACCGAGCAGTACTTC.

This chain connects TRBV7-9 to TRBJ2-7, with D possibly TRBD2 on 5 matching bases. This CDR3 spans 14 amino acids. CDR1 SEHNR and CDR2 FQNEAQ come from the germline V gene (reference sequence). V lost 2 bases and J lost 6, with 14 bases in between. CDR3 nucleotides: TGTGCCAGCAGCTTAAGACTACCTTTTGCCGAGCAGTACTTC. Its protein product is CASSLRLPFAEQYF.

This rearrangement joins TRBV12-5 to TRBJ1-1; D possibly corresponds to TRBD1 (6 bases). V lost 5 bases to trimming and J lost 1 base, with 11 bases between them. Looked up from germline, CDR1 is LGHNT and CDR2 is FRNRAP. The CDR3 extends over 14 amino acids. The CDR3 is CASGLRTENTEAFF. DNA for the CDR3: TGTGCTAGTGGTCTCCGGACAGAGAACACTGAAGCTTTCTTT.